These 29 T cell receptor beta chains came from one sample sequenced in a study of T cell repertoires in cytomegalovirus infection (dated by TCRdb to the late 2010s). The instrument given in TCRdb is Illumina HiSeq 1500. TCRdb reprocessed the public reads (quality trimming at Q25 with fastp, clone calling with MiXCR) and kept in-frame beta chains. When rows share a CDR3 protein, they turn into one entry using the most common DNA and genes. The sample includes 650,000 to 850,000 distinct CDR3 sequences, with 25% to 30% observed a single time. The ten largest clones add up to approximately 14% of the sample. This specimen's treatment or condition label, interpreted: in vitro stimulation with specific CMV peptide epitopes to enrich CMV-specific T cells. These receptors' targets are unknown. The sequences come from cultured CD8+ T cells from PBMCs, collected from culture after CMV antigen stimulation. The receptors come from a human donor in good health (CMV status not recorded). Some clones in this sample may be carry-over from other donors' samples.

The chain employs TRBV5-1 and TRBJ2-1, with TRBD2 matching over 12 bases. Germline V lookup: CDR1 SGHRS, CDR2 YFSETQ. The V segment lost 1 base and the J segment 0 bases; nucleotides outside the gene matches: 5. This CDR3 region has 18 residues. CDR3 region: CASSLTSGGSSSYNEQFF. The CDR3 nucleotides are TGCGCCAGCAGCTTGACTAGCGGGGGGTCGAGCTCCTACAATGAGCAGTTCTTC.

The rearrangement uses TRBV15 and TRBJ1-5; 7 bases agree with TRBD1. Germline V CDR1 and CDR2: LNHNV, YYDKDF (reference sequence). J lost 2 bases, V lost 2 bases, and 3 bases had no gene match. The CDR3 runs 15 residues. The CDR3 loop reads CATSRYDRGNQPQHF. For the CDR3, the DNA is TGTGCCACCAGCAGATATGACAGGGGCAATCAGCCCCAGCATTTT.

The chain recombines TRBV4-1 with TRBJ2-1; no definite D call. Germline V gene sequence: CDR1 MGHRA, CDR2 YSYEKL. Trimming pared 2 bases from V and 1 base from J, leaving 12 bases between. This CDR3 is built from 16 residues. The CDR3: CASSQRASVSYNEQFF. The DNA of the CDR3 is TGCGCCAGCAGCCAAAGGGCCTCGGTATCCTACAATGAGCAGTTCTTC.

This clonotype was found a few times. The CDR3 nucleotides are TGTGCCATCAGGGGACAGAAGGGCTACACCTTC. This gives the protein CAIRGQKGYTF. V is TRBV10-3 and J is TRBJ1-2; TRBD1 aligns across 7 bases. The CDR3 covers 11 residues. Germline V gene sequence: CDR1 ENHRY, CDR2 SYGVKD. Trimming cost V 6 bases and J 8 bases; bases outside gene matches: 3.

CDR3 DNA sequence: TGTGCCAGCAGTCGCCCGGCTAATGAGCAGTTCTTC. This codes for CASSRPANEQFF. The chain combines TRBV27 with TRBJ2-1; D ambiguous. The CDR3 contains 12 residues. Trimming cost V 5 bases and J 7 bases, with 9 bases left between them. Germline V gene data show CDR1 as MNHEY and CDR2 as SMNVEV (reference sequence).

The genes are TRBV12-3 or TRBV12-4 and TRBJ2-3, with D possibly TRBD2 on 6 matching bases. The CDR3 runs to 13 residues. Between the trimmed V and J ends, which lost 7 bases and 1 base, there was a span of 9 bases. The CDR3 loop is CASNIAGTDTQYF. In nucleotides, the CDR3 is TGTGCCAGCAATATAGCGGGCACAGATACGCAGTATTTT.

Ten or more counts support this clonotype. This chain joins TRBV14 and TRBJ2-1; 9 nucleotides agree with TRBD1. Trimming removed 3 bases from V and 3 bases from J; junction bases left unmatched: 6. The CDR3 totals 16 residues. From germline, CDR1 is SGHDN and CDR2 FVKESK. CDR3 bases: TGTGCCAGCAGCCAGCCGGGACAGGGCTTCTACAATGAGCAGTTCTTC. It specifies CASSQPGQGFYNEQFF.

This chain joins TRBV12-3 or TRBV12-4 and TRBJ1-5, with D unresolved. The CDR3 runs 15 residues. Trimming took off 1 base at V and 0 bases at J, with 7 bases between the two ends. The DNA for the CDR3 is TGTGCCAGCAGTTTAGGCATGTATAGCAATCAGCCCCAGCATTTT. It codes for CASSLGMYSNQPQHF.

This clonotype was observed a few times. The rearrangement links TRBV20-1 to TRBJ2-1; 12 bases match TRBD1. Looked up from germline, CDR1 is DFQATT and CDR2 is SNEGSKA (reference sequence). This CDR3 has 16 amino acids. With V trimmed by 1 base and J by 7 bases, 8 bases remained unmatched. The CDR3 region is CSARGGDRGLGNEQFF. The DNA of the CDR3 is TGCAGTGCTAGAGGAGGGGACAGGGGGCTTGGGAATGAGCAGTTCTTC.

This clonotype was observed a few times. This chain connects TRBV6-1 to TRBJ2-7, with a weak D call TRBD1 (6 bases). Trimming shortened V by 4 bases and J by 0 bases, and 13 bases separated the two germline ends. Germline loops: CDR1 MNHNS, CDR2 SASEGT. The CDR3 runs 15 residues. The CDR3 nucleotides read TGTGCCAGCAGTGTAGGGGGACACCCCTCCTACGAGCAGTACGTC. It is translated as CASSVGGHPSYEQYV.

The chain uses TRBV5-4 and TRBJ2-5; 8 bases map to TRBD1. The trim removed 1 base at V and 3 bases at J, leaving 8 bases unmatched. The CDR3 has 16 amino acids. The germline gives CDR1 SGHNT, CDR2 YYREEE (reference sequence). The CDR3 DNA reads TGTGCCAGCAGCTTGAGGTACCAGGGGGCGAAAGAGACCCAGTACTTC. It translates to CASSLRYQGAKETQYF.

The chain uses TRBV27 and TRBJ2-1; D is ambiguous. This CDR3 spans 17 amino acids. Trimming stripped 6 bases from V and 0 bases from J, with 18 bases between. Germline V gives CDR1 MNHEY, CDR2 SMNVEV (reference sequence). CDR3 in amino acids: CASRLSSVISSYNEQFF. CDR3 DNA sequence: TGTGCCAGCAGATTAAGCTCAGTGATAAGCTCCTACAATGAGCAGTTCTTC.

This clonotype was picked up a small number of times. This chain connects TRBV7-8 to TRBJ2-7; D is unclear. Trimming took off 1 base at V and 6 bases at J, with 16 bases between the two ends. Looked up from germline, CDR1 is SGHVS and CDR2 is FQNEAQ. The CDR3 spans 15 residues. The CDR3 coding sequence is TGTGCCAGCAGCTTAGAGTCGGCGCTTTCATCCGAGCAGTACTTC. It translates to CASSLESALSSEQYF.

The chain joins TRBV6-6 to TRBJ1-1, with D possibly matching TRBD1 (5 bases). The CDR3 sequence is 14 residues long. The V end lost 8 bases, the J end lost 2 bases, and 15 bases lay between the germline ends. Germline lookup yields CDR1 MNHNY and CDR2 SVGAGI (reference sequence). The DNA for the CDR3 is TGTGCCAGCTTCGCAGGGAGGATAAACACTGAAGCTTTCTTT. Translated, it gives CASFAGRINTEAFF.

V is TRBV7-9 and J is TRBJ2-4; D may be TRBD1 (5 bases). Trimming took off 3 bases at V and 0 bases at J, with 9 bases between the two ends. This CDR3 has 15 amino acids. Germline V gene data show CDR1 as SEHNR and CDR2 as FQNEAQ (reference sequence). Written as DNA, the CDR3 is TGTGCCAGCAGCTTGGGGCCGGCAGCCAAAAACATTCAGTACTTC. Translating it yields CASSLGPAAKNIQYF.

This clonotype came up a few times. The CDR3 bases are TGTGCCAGCAGCTTAGTCCCAGGGGGAGAACCTCTGGGAAACACCATATATTTT. Encoded protein: CASSLVPGGEPLGNTIYF. The V call is TRBV7-6, the J call TRBJ1-3; TRBD1 matches 7 bases. V was clipped by 1 base and J by 4 bases; unmatched bases: 13. This CDR3 is 18 amino acids long. CDR1 is SGHVS and CDR2 is FNYEAQ in the germline V gene.

The chain is built from TRBV7-6 and TRBJ2-5; either TRBD1 or TRBD2 may supply D (6 bases each). With 5 bases removed from V and 4 bases from J, the gap between germline ends came to 14 bases. In germline, CDR1 is SGHVS, CDR2 FNYEAQ. The CDR3 loop spans 14 amino acids. The CDR3 nucleotides read TGTGCCAGCAGCCTATCGGGGGCCACAGAGACCCAGTACTTC. This sequence encodes CASSLSGATETQYF. The variable domain in full, with the rest retrieved from reference TRBV7-6 and TRBJ2-5, is GAGVSQSPRYKVTKRGQDVALRCDPISGHVSLYWYRQALGQGPEFLTYFNYEAQQDKSGLPNDRFSAERPEGSISTLTIQRTEQRDSAMYRCASSLSGATETQYFGPGTRLLVL.

This clonotype was counted only a few times. The chain couples TRBV5-1 to TRBJ1-5; D may be TRBD1 (5 bases). Trimming shortened V by 5 bases and J by 4 bases, and 13 bases separated the two germline ends. The germline gives CDR1 SGHRS, CDR2 YFSETQ. The CDR3 contains 14 residues. The CDR3 region has the DNA TGCGCCAGCAGTTCCGGACACGCAAATCAGCCCCAGCATTTT. Its translation: CASSSGHANQPQHF. Combining the CDR3 with reference TRBV5-1 and TRBJ1-5 gives the whole variable domain KAGVTQTPRYLIKTRGQQVTLSCSPISGHRSVSWYQQTPGQGLQFLFEYFSETQRNKGNFPGRFSGRQFSNSRSEMNVSTLELGDSALYLCASSSGHANQPQHFGDGTRLSIL.

This chain uses TRBV5-6 with TRBJ2-7; no firm D call. There are 15 residues in the CDR3. The ends were cut back, 7 bases at V and 4 bases at J, with 21 bases in the middle. Per the germline V gene, CDR1 is SGHDT and CDR2 is YYEEEE. The CDR3 loop is CASRYGIRRRYEQYV. The CDR3 DNA follows: TGTGCCAGCCGCTATGGGATCCGAAGACGGTACGAGCAGTACGTC.

This clonotype was detected only a few times. CDR3 in amino acids: CASSLLSGLGSYNEQFF. The CDR3 DNA sequence: TGTGCCAGCAGTTTACTTTCCGGGCTAGGCTCCTACAATGAGCAGTTCTTC. The chain recombines TRBV27 with TRBJ2-1, with D unresolved. The germline V gene has CDR1 MNHEY and CDR2 SMNVEV (reference sequence). V was pared by 2 bases and J by 0 bases, with 14 bases between. This CDR3 is built from 17 residues.

Only a few counts were recorded for this clonotype. The chain uses TRBV6-5 and TRBJ1-2; weak D call: TRBD1 (6 bases). Germline CDR1 and CDR2: MNHEY and SVGAGI. With 0 bases removed from V and 8 bases from J, the gap between germline ends came to 16 bases. CDR3 size: 15 residues. This CDR3 reads CASSYSEQGSPGYTF. The CDR3 DNA is TGTGCCAGCAGTTACTCGGAACAGGGTTCTCCGGGCTACACCTTC.

The chain recombines TRBV10-1 with TRBJ1-2, with 7 bases that match TRBD1. Germline V gives CDR1 WNHNN, CDR2 SYGVQD (reference sequence). After removal of 3 bases from V and 3 bases from J, the junction contained 16 bases not matched to a gene. This CDR3 has 18 residues. CDR3 coding DNA: TGCGCCAGCAGTGACCCCGACAGGGTAGGCGGAGGGGACTATGGCTACACCTTC. Its translation is CASSDPDRVGGGDYGYTF.

The CDR3 sequence is CSARATNSYEQYF. In nucleotides, the CDR3 is TGCAGTGCTAGGGCGACCAACTCCTACGAGCAGTACTTC. The chain uses TRBV20-1 and TRBJ2-7; unclear D gene. Germline V gene lookup returns CDR1 DFQATT and CDR2 SNEGSKA (reference sequence). The CDR3 extends over 13 amino acids. Trimming cost V 3 bases and J 0 bases, with 9 bases left between them.

The rearrangement joins TRBV3-1 to TRBJ2-3, with a tentative D call TRBD1 (5 bases). The CDR3 is 20 amino acids. CDR1 and CDR2 (germline): LGHDT, YNNKEL (reference sequence). Trimming removed 0 bases from V and 1 base from J, with 23 bases in between. DNA for the CDR3: TGTGCCAGCAGCCAAGATCATGACAGACCGCCATTGGTGGGCACAGATACGCAGTATTTT. Its protein product is CASSQDHDRPPLVGTDTQYF.

This clonotype has only a few counts. The genes are TRBV14 and TRBJ2-1, with D perhaps matching TRBD2 (6 bases). The CDR3 is made up of 15 amino acids. CDR1 and CDR2 from the germline V gene are SGHDN and FVKESK. Between the trimmed V and J ends, which lost 4 bases and 8 bases, there was a span of 18 bases. CDR3 nucleotides: TGTGCCAGCAGCCTTTCTGTGGGGGGTGGCGATGAGCAGTTCTTC. Translating it yields CASSLSVGGGDEQFF.

This clonotype was counted ten times or more. The chain has TRBV7-9 and TRBJ1-1, with D possibly matching TRBD1 (5 bases). Trimming took 5 bases from V and 4 from J, leaving 14 bases between them. Germline-derived CDR1 and CDR2 are SEHNR and FQNEAQ (reference sequence). This CDR3 has 14 amino acids. CDR3 in amino acids: CASSQTGESTEAFF. CDR3 DNA sequence: TGTGCCAGCAGCCAAACGGGGGAGTCCACTGAAGCTTTCTTT. The whole variable domain, remainder taken from reference TRBV7-9 and TRBJ1-1, is DTGVSQNPRHKITKRGQNVTFRCDPISEHNRLYWYRQTLGQGPEFLTYFQNEAQLEKSRLLSDRFSAERPKGSFSTLEIQRTEQGDSAMYLCASSQTGESTEAFFGQGTRLTVV.

Concerning this clonotype: This sequence may be a read error, since a much larger clone differs from it by one base. The genes are TRBV7-2 and TRBJ1-4; TRBD1 matches 7 bases. The CDR3 length is 17 residues. The germline V gene has CDR1 SGHTA and CDR2 FQGNSA. CDR3 nucleotides: TGTGCCAACAGCCACCGGACAGGTGGGGGTTCTAATGAAAAACTGTTTTTT. Translated, it gives CANSHRTGGGSNEKLFF.

The V and J genes are TRBV5-1 and TRBJ1-2, with D maybe TRBD1 (6 bases). The CDR3 loop spans 12 amino acids. Trimming cost V 4 bases and J 9 bases, with 13 bases left between them. Per germline, CDR1 SGHRS and CDR2 YFSETQ. CDR3 amino acids: CASSPDSQSYTF. CDR3 nucleotides: TGCGCCAGCAGCCCGGACAGTCAGAGCTACACCTTC.

This clonotype was observed at least ten times. This chain connects TRBV12-5 to TRBJ1-5; 9 bases match TRBD1. The J segment lost 2 bases and the V segment lost 1 base, leaving 15 bases of the junction unmatched. The CDR3 is 20 residues long. Germline V gives CDR1 LGHNT, CDR2 FRNRAP. Here the CDR3 reads CASGLATGTGLPSRNQPQHF. CDR3 coding DNA: TGTGCTAGTGGTTTGGCGACCGGGACAGGGTTACCGAGTCGCAATCAGCCCCAGCATTTT.